The 14 T cell receptor beta chains below come from one sample, sequenced in a study of cytomegalovirus exposure and HLA in healthy donors. PCR was performed using 60 Vbeta and 13 Jbeta primers. Using immunoSEQ multiplex PCR, the repertoire was profiled, and TCRdb retains in-frame clones only, with some absent. The sample yields some 210,000 clones, about 72% seen once. The material sequenced was PBMCs. Source of these receptors: a male donor in good health and CMV-seronegative.

J is TRBJ1-3 and V is TRBV28, with D possibly TRBD1 on 6 matching bases. The V gene's germline CDR1 is MDHEN and CDR2 SYDVKM. Trimming took 5 bases from V and 1 from J, leaving 9 bases between them. The CDR3 length is 14 residues. This CDR3 is CASSRGGSGNTIYF. CDR3 DNA sequence: TGTGCCAGCAGTCGAGGGGGTTCTGGAAACACCATATATTTT.

This clone showed up just once. The chain uses TRBV5-6 and TRBJ1-6; 9 nucleotides agree with TRBD1. Trimming removed 1 base from V and 6 bases from J; junction bases left unmatched: 5. CDR1 SGHDT and CDR2 YYEEEE come from the germline V gene. CDR3 length: 16 amino acids. CDR3 residues: CASSLNRGRSNSPLHF. CDR3 coding DNA: TGTGCCAGCAGCTTGAACAGGGGGCGAAGTAATTCACCCCTCCACTTT.

The rearrangement links TRBV6-4 to TRBJ2-1; no firm D call. In germline, CDR1 is MRHNA, CDR2 SNTAGT. The germline V and J ends were trimmed by 2 bases and 5 bases, with 13 bases remaining between them. The CDR3 runs to 15 residues. CDR3 sequence (DNA): TGTGCCAGCAGTGACGGCGCCGACGGAGACAATGAGCAGTTCTTC. Its protein product is CASSDGADGDNEQFF.

This rearrangement joins TRBV14 to TRBJ2-5; no definite D call. This CDR3 comprises 13 residues. Germline CDR1 and CDR2: SGHDN and FVKESK. The ends were cut back, 6 bases at V and 1 base at J, with 9 bases in the middle. The CDR3: CASRRGGQETQYF. Written as DNA, the CDR3 is TGTGCCAGCAGACGCGGCGGCCAAGAGACCCAGTACTTC. The variable domain in full, completed from reference TRBV14 and TRBJ2-5, reads EAGVTQFPSHSVIEKGQTVTLRCDPISGHDNLYWYRRVMGKEIKFLLHFVKESKQDESGMPNNRFLAERTGGTYSTLKVQPAELEDSGVYFCASRRGGQETQYFGPGTRLLVL.

The chain combines TRBV2 with TRBJ2-5; D is possibly TRBD2 (5 bases). This CDR3 has 15 residues. Trimming took off 6 bases at V and 7 bases at J, with 21 bases between the two ends. CDR1 and CDR2 (germline): SNHLY, FYNNEI. The DNA of the CDR3 is TGTGCCAGCAGACCGCCGAGGGCCTTATCTGGGACCCAGTACTTC. Translating gives CASRPPRALSGTQYF. Variable domain in full (rest from reference TRBV2 and TRBJ2-5): EPEVTQTPSHQVTQMGQEVILRCVPISNHLYFYWYRQILGQKVEFLVSFYNNEISEKSEIFDDQFSVERPDGSNFTLKIRSTKLEDSAMYFCASRPPRALSGTQYFGPGTRLLVL.

This chain links TRBV5-3 with TRBJ1-1, with D possibly being TRBD1 (6 bases). TRBV5-3 qualifies as an ORF whose function is uncertain. The CDR3 covers 15 residues. Trimming left V 4 bases short and J 8 bases short, with 21 bases between. CDR3 bases: TGTGCCAGAAGCCCGGGGGGCGGACAGAGTTTAGAAGCTTTCTTT. Its protein product is CARSPGGGQSLEAFF.

This chain uses TRBV28 with TRBJ2-3, with a tentative D call TRBD2 (6 bases). The germline V and J ends were trimmed by 5 bases and 0 bases, with 15 bases remaining between them. This CDR3 is built from 16 residues. The V gene's germline CDR1 is MDHEN and CDR2 SYDVKM. CDR3 nucleotides: TGTGCCAGCAGTCCTGGGACCGGGACTAGCACAGATACGCAGTATTTT. Protein sequence: CASSPGTGTSTDTQYF.

The chain has TRBV4-1 and TRBJ2-7; D is perhaps TRBD2 (6 bases). Germline values: CDR1 MGHRA, CDR2 YSYEKL. The CDR3 consists of 17 residues. With 2 bases removed from V and 1 base from J, the gap between germline ends came to 18 bases. The CDR3 DNA reads as TGCGCCAGCAGCCAATCTTTGGTGGGAGGAGAATCCTACGAGCAGTACTTC. Its translation: CASSQSLVGGESYEQYF.

The gene calls are TRBV5-8 and TRBJ2-7; TRBD1 matches at 8 bases. The CDR3 runs 16 residues. Germline values: CDR1 SGHTS, CDR2 YDEGEE. After removal of 7 bases from V and 2 bases from J, the junction contained 14 bases not matched to a gene. CDR3 sequence (DNA): TGTGCCAGCGTTTGGATTTTCGGGACAGGCACCTACGAGCAGTACTTC. It translates to CASVWIFGTGTYEQYF.

This sequence joins TRBV13 and TRBJ2-7, with TRBD2 as a possible D gene (7 bases). The CDR3 sequence is 13 residues long. In germline, CDR1 is PRHDT, CDR2 FYEKMQ (reference sequence). V was shortened by 6 bases and J by 5 bases, with 14 bases between the two germline ends. The CDR3: CASRLRGANEQYF. The CDR3 coding sequence is TGTGCCAGCAGGCTACGGGGGGCTAACGAGCAGTACTTC.

This clone was seen more than once but under ten times. Here the CDR3 DNA reads TGTGCCAGTACTCACATCCCCGGGGAGCTGTTTTTT. Translating it yields CASTHIPGELFF. V usage is TRBV19 and J usage is TRBJ2-2; D uncertain. Germline V gene lookup returns CDR1 LNHDA and CDR2 SQIVND (reference sequence). This CDR3 is 12 amino acids long. V lost 7 bases and J 6 bases, leaving 9 bases between the germline ends. The full variable domain, with the rest looked up from reference TRBV19 and TRBJ2-2, is DGGITQSPKYLFRKEGQNVTLSCEQNLNHDAMYWYRQDPGQGLRLIYYSQIVNDFQKGDIAEGYSVSREKKESFPLTVTSAQKNPTAFYLCASTHIPGELFFGEGSRLTVL.

The rearrangement joins TRBV5-1 to TRBJ2-3; TRBD2 agrees at 10 bases. This CDR3 is 14 amino acids long. The germline gives CDR1 SGHRS, CDR2 YFSETQ. Losses at the gene ends were 7 bases for V and 0 bases for J; bases not matched to a gene: 2. CDR3 amino acids: CASVSGRSTDTQYF. In nucleotides, the CDR3 is TGCGCCAGCGTTAGCGGGAGGAGCACAGATACGCAGTATTTT.

The CDR3 sequence is CAISEGTRSYEQYF. As DNA, the CDR3 is TGTGCCATCAGTGAGGGGACTAGGTCCTACGAGCAGTACTTC. The chain recombines TRBV10-3 with TRBJ2-7; 8 bases align to TRBD2. Germline V CDR1 and CDR2: ENHRY, SYGVKD. The CDR3 consists of 14 residues. Trimming at V came to 2 bases and at J to 1 base, leaving 1 base not matched to a gene.

The chain carries TRBV2 and TRBJ1-2; D perhaps matches TRBD1 (5 bases). Per germline, CDR1 SNHLY and CDR2 FYNNEI. The CDR3 runs 15 residues. V lost 2 bases and J lost 7, with 17 bases in between. CDR3 loop: CASSEQLGVRSGYTF. Written as DNA, the CDR3 is TGTGCCAGCAGTGAACAGTTAGGGGTTAGGAGTGGCTACACCTTC. Variable domain in full (rest from reference TRBV2 and TRBJ1-2): EPEVTQTPSHQVTQMGQEVILRCVPISNHLYFYWYRQILGQKVEFLVSFYNNEISEKSEIFDDQFSVERPDGSNFTLKIRSTKLEDSAMYFCASSEQLGVRSGYTFGSGTRLTVV.